This TCR beta chain is from a study of OX40 agonist ivuxolimab in advanced cancers. Across the whole study: While on treatment, patients had intravenous ivuxolimab at 0.01 to 10 mg/kg every 2 weeks. Those treated in dose escalation had hepatocellular carcinoma, melanoma, renal cell cancer or head and neck cancer.

The V and J ends lost 2 bases and 4 bases, in that order; junction bases with no gene match: 9. This CDR3 is built from 16 residues. CDR1 and CDR2 (germline): MNHEY, SMNVEV (reference sequence). TCRdb keeps only in-frame clones here, not all; method: immunoSEQ multiplex PCR. The repertoire holds fewer than 90,000 clones, 91% seen once, with roughly 1.6% in the top ten. V usage is TRBV27 and J usage is TRBJ2-7; TRBD2 aligns across 9 bases. Sequencing was performed on CD4+ or CD8+ T cells sorted from blood, taken in a trial of the OX40 agonist ivuxolimab. This TCR was recovered from an adult with an advanced solid tumor such as melanoma, head and neck, liver or kidney cancer. The CDR3 reads CASSLTPGGRAYEQYF. CDR3 in DNA: TGTGCCAGCAGTTTAACTCCTGGCGGGAGGGCGTACGAGCAGTACTTC.